This TCR beta chain was found in a study of T cell repertoires in cytomegalovirus infection. Across the whole study: Carrying CMV and the relevant HLA type showed in public TCR beta signatures.

Whole-study results and caveats: Using cumulative public TCR beta family frequency, the authors identified those who carried CMV together with the relevant HLA. Clonotype analysis showed dominance of the ex vivo response by HLA-C-restricted CMV-specific TCR beta clonotypes.

Looked up from germline, CDR1 is LNHDA and CDR2 is SQIVND (reference sequence). The CDR3 runs to 13 residues. V lost 1 base and J 0 bases, leaving 3 bases between the germline ends. This clonotype was seen a few times. Its antigen is as yet unknown. MiXCR, applied by TCRdb to the reads, yields one record per CDR3 protein. Among approximately 170,000 distinct CDR3 sequences listed, about an eighth were seen once. The sequenced sample was PBMCs. The sequence derives from a human donor in good health (CMV status not recorded). Some clones in this sample may be carry-over from other donors' samples. The V and J genes are TRBV19 and TRBJ1-1; D gene uncertain. CDR3 sequence (DNA): TGTGCCAGTAGTATAGCAGTGAACACTGAAGCTTTCTTT. Its protein is CASSIAVNTEAFF. Variable domain in full (rest from reference TRBV19 and TRBJ1-1): DGGITQSPKYLFRKEGQNVTLSCEQNLNHDAMYWYRQDPGQGLRLIYYSQIVNDFQKGDIAEGYSVSREKKESFPLTVTSAQKNPTAFYLCASSIAVNTEAFFGQGTRLTVV.